The clone carrying this T cell receptor (beta chain) showed up many times. Its cognate antigen is unknown. The read ends 3 residues early relative to the CDR3; the germline J gene fills the gap. Only in-frame clones appear in the TCRdb table, and some are missing; sequencing was by immunoSEQ multiplex PCR. Sampling found around 34,000 clones, none seen once. The CDR3 contains 15 residues. Germline CDR1 and CDR2: DFQATT and SNEGSKA (reference sequence). Losses at the gene ends were 3 bases for V and 3 bases for J; bases not matched to a gene: 5. This entry comes from a study of T cell clonality in common variable immunodeficiency. Study results and limitations: In common variable immunodeficiency, TCR beta chains reportedly carried fewer deletions and N-nucleotide insertions.

Caucasian heritage predominated among both patients and controls. Each donor provided about 5 to 9 ml of heparinized whole blood. The genes are TRBV20-1 and TRBJ2-1, with TRBD2 matching 10 bases. The TCR comes from a person aged 18 to 75 in good health. The sample was peripheral blood mononuclear cells. CDR3 DNA (partial): TGCAGTGCTAGTGAGCGGGAGGGCCTCTACAATGAG. This translates into CSASEREGLYNE. The whole CDR3 reads CSASEREGLYNEQFF.